The 30 T cell receptor beta chains in this list originate from one sample, sequenced in a study of cytomegalovirus exposure and HLA in healthy donors. Sequenced by immunoSEQ multiplex PCR; TCRdb stores in-frame clones only, minus some. The sample lists 200,000 or so clones; around 90% were seen once. Sequenced input: PBMCs. Receptors originate from a woman aged 18-30 years in good health and CMV-seropositive.

The J gene is TRBJ2-1, the V gene TRBV9; a possible D gene is TRBD2 (6 bases). This CDR3 has 17 amino acids. CDR1 is SGDLS and CDR2 is YYNGEE in the germline V gene. V lost 4 bases and J lost 2, with 19 bases in between. The CDR3 loop reads CASSPRISGVPYNEQFF. CDR3 nucleotides: TGTGCCAGCAGCCCAAGAATCTCGGGAGTACCCTACAATGAGCAGTTCTTC.

The chain uses TRBV5-6 and TRBJ2-1; D gene ambiguous. Germline CDR1 SGHDT, CDR2 YYEEEE. V was clipped by 2 bases and J by 0 bases, with 15 bases between them. The CDR3 sequence is 17 residues long. The CDR3 loop reads CASSLLESVNSYNEQFF. The CDR3 DNA reads as TGTGCCAGCAGCTTATTAGAAAGCGTTAACTCCTACAATGAGCAGTTCTTC.

The V call is TRBV7-8, the J call TRBJ2-7; 9 bases match TRBD1. Germline V CDR1 and CDR2: SGHVS, FQNEAQ. V was clipped by 0 bases and J by 4 bases; unmatched bases: 7. The CDR3 is 16 amino acids. The CDR3 loop is CASSLATGGATYEQYF. In nucleotides, the CDR3 is TGTGCCAGCAGCTTAGCCACAGGGGGCGCGACATACGAGCAGTACTTC. The variable domain in full, completed from reference TRBV7-8 and TRBJ2-7, reads GAGVSQSPRYKVAKRGQDVALRCDPISGHVSLFWYQQALGQGPEFLTYFQNEAQLDKSGLPSDRFFAERPEGSVSTLKIQRTQQEDSAVYLCASSLATGGATYEQYFGPGTRLTVT.

The chain uses TRBV7-2 and TRBJ1-2; possibly TRBD1 for D (5 bases). From germline, CDR1 is SGHTA and CDR2 FQGNSA. V was pared by 1 base and J by 5 bases, with 8 bases between. There are 13 residues in the CDR3. CDR3 protein: CASSLDRTYGYTF. In DNA, the CDR3 is TGTGCCAGCAGCTTAGACAGGACATATGGCTACACCTTC.

The genes are TRBV11-1 and TRBJ2-1; no reliable D call. Per the germline V gene, CDR1 is SGHAT and CDR2 is FQDESV (reference sequence). V was trimmed by 1 base and J by 12 bases, leaving 10 bases between them. The CDR3 is made up of 12 amino acids. CDR3: CASSLETIGQFF. The CDR3 DNA reads as TGTGCCAGCAGCTTAGAGACAATCGGGCAGTTCTTC.

V is TRBV6-1 and J is TRBJ2-1; the match to TRBD2 covers 8 bases. The CDR3 loop spans 16 amino acids. Per germline, CDR1 MNHNS and CDR2 SASEGT. The ends lost 4 bases at V and 10 bases at J; junction bases unmatched: 15. The CDR3 protein is CASSAGPGGVQEEQFF. For the CDR3, the DNA is TGTGCCAGCAGTGCTGGGCCGGGAGGGGTGCAAGAGGAGCAGTTCTTC.

CDR3 DNA: TGTGCCACCTCTTTTAGCAATCAGCCCCAGCATTTT. Its translation is CATSFSNQPQHF. The chain carries TRBV19 and TRBJ1-5, with unresolved D. V dropped 10 bases and J dropped 0 bases, with 7 bases sitting between them. Germline loops: CDR1 LNHDA, CDR2 SQIVND (reference sequence). The CDR3 covers 12 residues.

V usage is TRBV4-1 and J usage is TRBJ2-1, with TRBD2 matching 8 bases. Trimming removed 2 bases from V and 8 bases from J; junction bases left unmatched: 8. This CDR3 contains 15 residues. CDR1 and CDR2 (germline): MGHRA, YSYEKL. CDR3: CASSQFGGRRYEQFF. CDR3 in DNA: TGCGCCAGCAGCCAATTCGGCGGGAGGCGCTATGAGCAGTTCTTC.

This chain joins TRBV27 and TRBJ2-7, with 7 positions matching TRBD1. The CDR3 contains 14 residues. Germline-derived CDR1 and CDR2 are MNHEY and SMNVEV (reference sequence). Unmatched junction bases numbered 9, after V lost 5 bases and J lost 5 bases. The CDR3 reads CASSLRQGTNEQYF. The DNA for the CDR3 is TGTGCCAGCAGTCTCCGACAGGGAACCAACGAGCAGTACTTC.

This chain links TRBV19 with TRBJ1-2, with D possibly matching TRBD1 (5 bases). CDR1 and CDR2 from the germline V gene are LNHDA and SQIVND (reference sequence). The CDR3 length is 13 residues. Trimming stripped 2 bases from V and 8 bases from J, with 12 bases between. The CDR3 bases are TGTGCCAGTAGTATACAGGGCCCTGGGGGCTACACCTTC. This translates into CASSIQGPGGYTF. The full variable domain, rest sourced from reference TRBV19 and TRBJ1-2, is DGGITQSPKYLFRKEGQNVTLSCEQNLNHDAMYWYRQDPGQGLRLIYYSQIVNDFQKGDIAEGYSVSREKKESFPLTVTSAQKNPTAFYLCASSIQGPGGYTFGSGTRLTVV.

J is TRBJ2-1 and V is TRBV27, with D hard to call. Between the trimmed V and J ends, which lost 0 bases and 6 bases, there was a span of 6 bases. This CDR3 is built from 13 residues. Germline values: CDR1 MNHEY, CDR2 SMNVEV (reference sequence). The CDR3 region is CASSLSSVNEQFF. In nucleotides, the CDR3 is TGTGCCAGCAGTTTATCGTCGGTCAATGAGCAGTTCTTC.

This rearrangement joins TRBV28 to TRBJ2-7; D is undetermined. Germline V CDR1 and CDR2: MDHEN, SYDVKM. Trimming left V 2 bases short and J 0 bases short, with 8 bases between. The CDR3 covers 14 residues. The CDR3 reads CASSLEVNSYEQYF. The DNA for the CDR3 is TGTGCCAGCAGTTTAGAGGTCAACTCCTACGAGCAGTACTTC.

This clone came up a few times. This rearrangement joins TRBV5-1 to TRBJ2-7, with 7 nucleotides matching TRBD1. Germline assignment: CDR1 SGHRS and CDR2 YFSETQ. Losses at the gene ends were 0 bases for V and 2 bases for J; bases not matched to a gene: 2. The CDR3 is 14 amino acids. The CDR3 protein is CASSLAGTAYEQYF. For the CDR3, the DNA is TGCGCCAGCAGCTTGGCCGGGACAGCCTACGAGCAGTACTTC.

The chain recombines TRBV28 with TRBJ1-5; no reliable D call. CDR1 MDHEN and CDR2 SYDVKM come from the germline V gene. The CDR3 is 11 residues long. V lost 7 bases and J 11 bases, leaving 12 bases between the germline ends. As DNA, the CDR3 is TGTGCCAGCACGGGTTATGGAGCCCAGCATTTT. Its protein is CASTGYGAQHF.

The gene calls are TRBV9 and TRBJ2-2, with 7 positions matching TRBD1. J lost 3 bases, V lost 1 base, and 6 bases had no gene match. Germline values: CDR1 SGDLS, CDR2 YYNGEE. The CDR3 extends over 16 amino acids. The CDR3 protein is CASSVQTGEHTGELFF. In nucleotides, the CDR3 is TGTGCCAGCAGCGTACAAACAGGGGAACACACCGGGGAGCTGTTTTTT. Full variable domain (outside the CDR3, taken from reference TRBV9 and TRBJ2-2): DSGVTQTPKHLITATGQRVTLRCSPRSGDLSVYWYQQSLDQGLQFLIQYYNGEERAKGNILERFSAQQFPDLHSELNLSSLELGDSALYFCASSVQTGEHTGELFFGEGSRLTVL.

The CDR3 spells CASSSGQEGETQYF. The CDR3 bases are TGTGCCAGCAGTTCCGGACAGGAAGGAGAGACCCAGTACTTC. This chain links TRBV28 with TRBJ2-5; 7 bases line up with TRBD1. Germline assignment: CDR1 MDHEN and CDR2 SYDVKM. The ends lost 4 bases at V and 4 bases at J; junction bases unmatched: 6. This CDR3 region has 14 residues.

The V and J genes are TRBV27 and TRBJ2-7; TRBD1 aligns across 7 bases. Germline values: CDR1 MNHEY, CDR2 SMNVEV (reference sequence). The ends lost 5 bases at V and 2 bases at J; junction bases unmatched: 6. The CDR3 has 14 residues. The CDR3 protein is CASSLGQVTYEQYF. CDR3 nucleotides: TGTGCCAGCAGTCTCGGACAGGTGACCTACGAGCAGTACTTC.

V is TRBV9 and J is TRBJ2-3, with TRBD1 identical over 7 bases. The J segment lost 5 bases and the V segment lost 3 bases, leaving 6 bases of the junction unmatched. The CDR3 is 14 residues long. Per germline, CDR1 SGDLS and CDR2 YYNGEE. CDR3 sequence: CASSGTGAEDTQYF. In nucleotides, the CDR3 is TGTGCCAGCAGCGGTACAGGGGCAGAAGATACGCAGTATTTT.

The chain couples TRBV15 to TRBJ2-3; 8 positions match TRBD1. The CDR3 has 14 residues. Germline CDR1 and CDR2: LNHNV and YYDKDF (reference sequence). J was trimmed by 1 base and V by 5 bases; bases with no gene match: 2. The CDR3 here is CATSVTGGTDTQYF. The DNA of the CDR3 is TGTGCCACCAGCGTGACAGGGGGCACAGATACGCAGTATTTT.

The V gene is TRBV18, the J gene TRBJ2-7, with 7 bases matching TRBD1. After removal of 5 bases from V and 0 bases from J, the junction contained 7 bases not matched to a gene. Germline assignment: CDR1 KGHSH and CDR2 LQKENI. This CDR3 region has 15 residues. Here the CDR3 DNA reads TGTGCCAGCTCAGGACGTAGACAGGGCTCCTACGAGCAGTACTTC. Translation gives CASSGRRQGSYEQYF.

V gene TRBV2 combines with J gene TRBJ1-4, with TRBD1 matching 7 bases. CDR1 and CDR2 (germline): SNHLY, FYNNEI. The CDR3 length is 15 residues. With 8 bases clipped from V and 8 bases from J, the junction kept 14 bases outside the gene matches. CDR3 in amino acids: CASVRGRLDPEKLFF. Here the CDR3 DNA reads TGTGCCAGCGTAAGGGGGCGATTAGATCCCGAAAAACTGTTTTTT.

This clone came up a few times. V is TRBV5-1 and J is TRBJ2-7, with 10 nucleotides matching TRBD1. V was pared by 5 bases and J by 5 bases, with 4 bases of the junction left unmatched. Germline CDR1 reads SGHRS; CDR2 reads YFSETQ. CDR3 size: 13 residues. CDR3 sequence (DNA): TGCGCCAGCAGGGGTGGGACAGGGGACGAGCAGTACTTC. Its translation: CASRGGTGDEQYF.

This chain joins TRBV19 and TRBJ1-1; 7 bases map to TRBD1. This CDR3 region has 14 residues. V lost 8 bases to trimming and J lost 3 bases; unmatched junction nucleotides: 9. Per germline, CDR1 LNHDA and CDR2 SQIVND (reference sequence). CDR3 amino acids: CASLRQGRDTEAFF. The CDR3 DNA follows: TGTGCCAGTCTCAGACAGGGTCGGGACACTGAAGCTTTCTTT.

This chain uses TRBV30 with TRBJ1-2; the match to TRBD1 covers 11 bases. J lost 3 bases, V lost 5 bases, and 8 bases had no gene match. The length of the CDR3 is 15 residues. Germline values: CDR1 GTSNPN, CDR2 SVGIG (reference sequence). The CDR3 DNA is TGTGCCTGGCACACCGGGACAGGGGGTGACTATGGCTACACCTTC. This translates into CAWHTGTGGDYGYTF.

The rearrangement uses TRBV28 and TRBJ1-1; tentatively, D is TRBD1 (6 bases). The CDR3 loop spans 14 amino acids. The V end lost 2 bases, the J end lost 4 bases, and 11 bases lay between the germline ends. Germline V CDR1 and CDR2: MDHEN, SYDVKM. The CDR3 region has the DNA TGTGCCAGCAGTTTAGAGGGGGGGACCACTGAAGCTTTCTTT. Its protein is CASSLEGGTTEAFF.

The table lists this clone with a few counts. V is TRBV6-1 and J is TRBJ2-1; D possibly corresponds to TRBD2 (6 bases). Germline CDR1 is MNHNS and CDR2 is SASEGT. Deletions cut 2 bases from V and 4 bases from J, with 12 bases between. The CDR3 length is 15 residues. The CDR3 is CASSESDGGYNEQFF. CDR3 nucleotide sequence: TGTGCCAGCAGTGAATCCGACGGGGGTTACAATGAGCAGTTCTTC.

The V call is TRBV28, the J call TRBJ2-1; perhaps TRBD2 as D (6 bases). V was clipped by 5 bases and J by 0 bases, with 11 bases between them. Germline assignment: CDR1 MDHEN and CDR2 SYDVKM. The CDR3 spans 15 residues. CDR3 nucleotides: TGTGCCAGCAGTCGGGACTTCAGCTCCTACAATGAGCAGTTCTTC. As protein: CASSRDFSSYNEQFF.

V and J are TRBV19 and TRBJ1-2; no clear D. Germline loops: CDR1 LNHDA, CDR2 SQIVND (reference sequence). This CDR3 contains 17 residues. The V end lost 3 bases, the J end lost 1 base, and 18 bases lay between the germline ends. DNA for the CDR3: TGTGCCAGTAGTATTTATGGCAGTACGCCTCTTAACTATGGCTACACCTTC. Translation: CASSIYGSTPLNYGYTF.

The J gene is TRBJ2-1, the V gene TRBV30; no firm D call. Germline loops: CDR1 GTSNPN, CDR2 SVGIG (reference sequence). Trimming removed 3 bases from V and 8 bases from J, with 14 bases in between. The CDR3 is 13 residues long. The CDR3 DNA sequence: TGTGCCTGGAGCCAGAATCTAGGCGATGAGCAGTTCTTC. Protein sequence: CAWSQNLGDEQFF. The variable domain in full, with the rest retrieved from reference TRBV30 and TRBJ2-1, is SQTIHQWPATLVQPVGSPLSLECTVEGTSNPNLYWYRQAAGRGLQLLFYSVGIGQISSEVPQNLSASRPQDRQFILSSKKLLLSDSGFYLCAWSQNLGDEQFFGPGTRLTVL.

As DNA, the CDR3 is TGTGCCAGCAGTGATAGCGGGTTCCCAGATACGCAGTATTTT. Translated, it gives CASSDSGFPDTQYF. The chain has TRBV6-1 and TRBJ2-3, with TRBD2 identical over 7 bases. Germline CDR1 is MNHNS and CDR2 is SASEGT. The CDR3 has 14 amino acids. Trimming cost V 3 bases and J 4 bases; bases outside gene matches: 4.